This TCR beta chain was sequenced during a study of T cells after yellow fever vaccination. Study-wide background: Fractions of limited cellularity were prepared by means of SMART-Seq v4 Ultra Low Input.

TCR cDNA, made by 5'RACE template switching, carried an added universal primer site and UMIs. TCRdb passed the 5' RACE reads through MiXCR, listing each CDR3 protein once. The data contain over 150,000 distinct CDR3 sequences, more than 5.5% of them singletons. CDR1 and CDR2 (germline): SGHDT, YYEEEE. The CDR3 totals 12 residues. V lost 4 bases, J lost 4 bases, and 8 bases lay in between. This clonotype was found many times. Antigen: not known. Overall study results and limits: Overall, a small share of clonotypes was seen in both CD4 and CD8 compartments. Once the booster was given, most primary-vaccination clones reappeared, at just over 95% for CD4 and roughly 85% for CD8.

The TCR sequence derives from a man in his late teens or twenties who received the YFV17D yellow fever vaccine. The gene calls are TRBV5-6 and TRBJ1-1, with D possibly TRBD1 on 5 matching bases. The sample consisted of CD4+ T cells sorted from PBMCs, taken 5 days after the first yellow fever vaccination. CDR3 residues: CASSLGVTEAFF. As DNA, the CDR3 is TGTGCCAGCAGCCTGGGGGTCACTGAAGCTTTCTTT.